Presented here are 26 T cell receptor beta chains from one specimen sequenced in a study of T cells in Graves' hyperthyroidism and ophthalmopathy (dated by TCRdb to the late 2010s). Library prep was done by multiplex PCR. This sample was sequenced with an Illumina HiSeq 2000. TCR beta CDR3 regions were amplified from RNA transcripts. The TCR CDR3 was subjected to a first round of RT-PCR using the HTBI primer set and the Qiagen OneStep RT-PCR kit. The public reads were run again by TCRdb, first through fastp at Q25 and then through MiXCR, and only productive beta chains were kept. Every distinct CDR3 protein forms one entry, paired with its most common genes and DNA. This sample comprises some 98,000 distinct CDR3 sequences, 40% of them detected only once. The ten largest clones take up roughly 10% of the sample. Specimen: peripheral blood or thyroid tissue (not recorded which). The receptors were gathered from a woman in her twenties or thirties with Graves' hyperthyroidism.

This clonotype has ten or more counts. The gene calls are TRBV6-5 and TRBJ1-1; tentative D call: TRBD1 (5 bases). V was trimmed by 4 bases and J by 3 bases, leaving 12 bases between them. The CDR3 runs to 14 residues. The V gene's germline CDR1 is MNHEY and CDR2 SVGAGI. CDR3 in DNA: TGTGCCAGCAGTTGGGACGTGGAAGACACTGAAGCTTTCTTT. It yields the protein CASSWDVEDTEAFF.

This clonotype was counted ten times or more. This chain links TRBV7-3 with TRBJ2-3, with D maybe TRBD1 (6 bases). This CDR3 is built from 14 residues. V lost 4 bases, J lost 2 bases, and 10 bases lay in between. Germline CDR1 SGHTA, CDR2 FQGTGA. The CDR3 DNA sequence: TGTGCCAGCAGCTCCAGGGGTGACACAGATACGCAGTATTTT. Amino acids: CASSSRGDTDTQYF. Looking up the rest from reference TRBV7-3 and TRBJ2-3 gives the full variable domain: GAGVSQTPSNKVTEKGKYVELRCDPISGHTALYWYRQSLGQGPEFLIYFQGTGAADDSGLPNDRFFAVRPEGSVSTLKIQRTERGDSAVYLCASSSRGDTDTQYFGPGTRLTVL.

This clonotype was picked up a small number of times. The chain combines TRBV15 with TRBJ2-5; TRBD1 aligns across 9 bases. Germline trimming cut 3 bases from V and 1 base from J; bases unmatched to any gene: 3. This CDR3 is built from 15 residues. Germline V lookup: CDR1 LNHNV, CDR2 YYDKDF (reference sequence). The CDR3 sequence: CATSSRDRAQETQYF. CDR3 in DNA: TGTGCCACCAGCAGTCGGGACAGGGCCCAAGAGACCCAGTACTTC.

This clonotype has at least ten counts. The chain combines TRBV20-1 with TRBJ2-3, with TRBD2 identical over 11 bases. The V gene's germline CDR1 is DFQATT and CDR2 SNEGSKA (reference sequence). This CDR3 has 15 residues. After removal of 5 bases from V and 2 bases from J, the junction contained 6 bases not matched to a gene. This chain's CDR3 is CSAEGLADATDTQYF. In nucleotides, the CDR3 is TGCAGTGCTGAGGGACTAGCGGACGCCACAGATACGCAGTATTTT.

This clonotype was observed at least ten times. This chain connects TRBV5-8 to TRBJ1-1; D ambiguous. The V gene lost 3 bases and the J gene lost 7 bases, with 10 bases spanning the gap. Germline CDR1 reads SGHTS; CDR2 reads YDEGEE. The CDR3 has 12 residues. Written as DNA, the CDR3 is TGTGCCAGCAGCTCCATCATACGTGAAGCTTTCTTT. This sequence encodes CASSSIIREAFF.

Ten or more counts support this clonotype. The CDR3 reads CASRTDLNTGELFF. The CDR3 DNA follows: TGCGCCAGCAGGACAGACCTAAACACCGGGGAGCTGTTTTTT. This rearrangement joins TRBV10-2 to TRBJ2-2; perhaps TRBD1 as D (5 bases). The V gene lost 6 bases and the J gene lost 2 bases, with 10 bases spanning the gap. Germline CDR1 WSHSY, CDR2 SAAADI. This CDR3 has 14 residues.

This chain connects TRBV5-1 to TRBJ1-6; the D is unclear. The CDR3 covers 15 residues. Germline values: CDR1 SGHRS, CDR2 YFSETQ. Deletions cut 0 bases from V and 10 bases from J, with 14 bases between. The CDR3 is CASSLALAPGSPLHF. In DNA, the CDR3 is TGCGCCAGCAGCTTGGCCTTGGCTCCGGGGTCACCCCTCCACTTT.

V usage is TRBV7-8 and J usage is TRBJ2-7; D is uncertain. Trimming left V 2 bases short and J 7 bases short, with 21 bases between. The CDR3 covers 16 residues. The V gene's germline CDR1 is SGHVS and CDR2 FQNEAQ. CDR3 coding DNA: TGTGCCAGCAGCTTAACTGGAAGTAAGCCCCAGTCTGAGCAGTACTTC. It encodes CASSLTGSKPQSEQYF.

This sequence joins TRBV19 and TRBJ2-5; no definite D call. V was cut by 5 bases and J by 2 bases, with 12 bases left in between. CDR3 size: 14 residues. Germline V gene sequence: CDR1 LNHDA, CDR2 SQIVND (reference sequence). The CDR3 loop is CASSHSGQQETQYF. CDR3 DNA sequence: TGTGCCAGTAGTCATAGTGGCCAGCAAGAGACCCAGTACTTC. Supplemented by reference TRBV19 and TRBJ2-5, the full variable domain reads DGGITQSPKYLFRKEGQNVTLSCEQNLNHDAMYWYRQDPGQGLRLIYYSQIVNDFQKGDIAEGYSVSREKKESFPLTVTSAQKNPTAFYLCASSHSGQQETQYFGPGTRLLVL.

Comment on this clonotype: Since the CDR3 does not end with the conserved phenylalanine or tryptophan, this likely comes from a read error. The chain uses TRBV2 and TRBJ2-7; D call uncertain. CDR1 and CDR2 (germline): SNHLY, FYNNEI. The V and J ends lost 1 base and 2 bases respectively, with 3 bases between them. The CDR3 has 12 amino acids. Here the CDR3 reads CASSEGTYEQYS. CDR3 bases: TGTGCCAGCAGTGAAGGGACCTACGAGCAGTACTCC.

This clonotype was seen ten or more times. This chain links TRBV19 with TRBJ2-7; a weak D match, TRBD2 (6 bases). Germline values: CDR1 LNHDA, CDR2 SQIVND (reference sequence). The CDR3 runs 15 residues. V lost 7 bases, J lost 0 bases, and 16 bases lay in between. CDR3 loop: CASTSSAIGSYEQYF. CDR3 DNA sequence: TGTGCCAGTACCTCTAGCGCAATCGGCTCCTACGAGCAGTACTTC.

The chain carries TRBV7-9 and TRBJ2-5; no reliable D call. Germline CDR1 and CDR2: SEHNR and FQNEAQ (reference sequence). This CDR3 region has 12 residues. Between the trimmed V and J ends, which lost 1 base and 3 bases, there was a span of 3 bases. CDR3 DNA sequence: TGTGCCAGCAGCTTAGATGAAGAGACCCAGTACTTC. It translates to CASSLDEETQYF.

This clonotype was picked up many times. This chain links TRBV7-2 with TRBJ2-3; 10 nucleotides align to TRBD2. Germline CDR1 is SGHTA and CDR2 is FQGNSA. J gave up 7 bases and V 5 bases, and 9 bases lay outside the gene matches. The CDR3 runs 15 residues. The CDR3 DNA sequence: TGTGCCAGCAGCCCCCAAGCGGGAGGGCCTTATACGCAGTATTTT. It yields the protein CASSPQAGGPYTQYF.

The chain joins TRBV15 to TRBJ2-7; 10 positions agree with TRBD2. Germline CDR1 LNHNV, CDR2 YYDKDF (reference sequence). V trimming: 3 bases; J trimming: 2 bases; junction bases outside the gene matches: 1. The CDR3 extends over 14 amino acids. The DNA of the CDR3 is TGTGCCACCAGCAGGGGACTAGCGCCCTACGAGCAGTACTTC. It codes for CATSRGLAPYEQYF.

Points on this clonotype: Germline and junction disagree at one end, which may indicate a read error. The CDR3 coding sequence is TGTGCCAGCAGTGAGGGCGCTGCGGGTGAAAGACTGTTTTTT. Encoded protein: CASSEGAAGERLFF. V gene TRBV2 combines with J gene TRBJ1-4; D gene uncertain. CDR1 and CDR2 (germline): SNHLY, FYNNEI. CDR3 length equals 14 residues.

This clonotype appeared many times. CDR3 region: CASKRGLLSNQPQHF. The CDR3 DNA reads as TGTGCCAGTAAGAGGGGTCTCCTCAGCAATCAGCCCCAGCATTTT. The chain is built from TRBV19 and TRBJ1-5; TRBD1 is a possible D gene (5 bases). The CDR3 has 15 residues. V lost 7 bases, J lost 1 base, and 14 bases lay in between. Germline CDR1 and CDR2: LNHDA and SQIVND (reference sequence).

The chain carries TRBV12-3 or TRBV12-4 and TRBJ1-5; D is possibly TRBD1 (6 bases). This CDR3 spans 13 amino acids. V was cut by 7 bases and J by 6 bases, with 13 bases left in between. CDR3 DNA: TGTGCCAGCATTCAGGGGTCCAGTCAGCCCCAGCATTTT. Translated, it gives CASIQGSSQPQHF.

In this sample, this clonotype turned up many times. The V call is TRBV11-2, the J call TRBJ2-7, with TRBD2 matching 8 bases. V trimming: 4 bases; J trimming: 5 bases; junction bases outside the gene matches: 1. Germline V gives CDR1 SGHAT, CDR2 FQNNGV. This CDR3 has 12 residues. The CDR3 loop reads CASSYGRDEQYF. Here the CDR3 DNA reads TGTGCCAGCAGCTACGGGAGGGACGAGCAGTACTTC.

With respect to this clonotype: Its ends do not fully match the called genes, so a read error is possible. The chain employs TRBV2 and TRBJ2-2; the D gene is possibly TRBD2 (5 bases). Germline CDR1 is SNHLY and CDR2 is FYNNEI. This CDR3 contains 11 residues. CDR3 DNA: TGTGCCGGCATCGAGGCCGGGGAGCTGTTCTTC. This codes for CAGIEAGELFF.

This clonotype was detected many times. The chain combines TRBV5-6 with TRBJ2-7; the D gene is possibly TRBD2 (6 bases). In germline, CDR1 is SGHDT, CDR2 YYEEEE. The CDR3 length is 14 residues. The V gene lost 0 bases and the J gene lost 2 bases, with 9 bases spanning the gap. CDR3 bases: TGTGCCAGCAGCTTGGGGGGACTTCCCTACGAGCAGTACTTC. Protein sequence: CASSLGGLPYEQYF.

Regarding this clonotype: The junction shows a germline mismatch at one end, possibly a read error. This chain links TRBV10-2 with TRBJ2-1; 10 bases are a match to TRBD2. This CDR3 has 17 residues. Germline CDR1 WSHSY, CDR2 SAAADI. Here the CDR3 reads CASSQTASSGSLGEQFF. The DNA of the CDR3 is TGTGCCAGCAGCCAAACCGCGTCTAGCGGGAGTCTTGGGGAGCAGTTCTTC.

Remarks on this clonotype: This may be a read error, as it is one base from a much larger clone. The chain joins TRBV11-3 to TRBJ2-7; 8 bases agree with TRBD2. From germline, CDR1 is SGHNT and CDR2 YENEEA. This CDR3 contains 15 residues. CDR3 DNA: TGTGACAGCAGTGAACCGGGACTAGGGATTTACGAGCAGTACTTC. This translates into CDSSEPGLGIYEQYF.

This clonotype was counted ten times or more. The chain is built from TRBV20-1 and TRBJ1-1; D ambiguous. Trimming shortened V by 1 base and J by 0 bases, and 21 bases separated the two germline ends. The CDR3 extends over 18 amino acids. CDR1 is DFQATT, CDR2 SNEGSKA, per germline (reference sequence). The CDR3 DNA reads as TGCAGTGCTAGAGGCCGACAAGGACGTATCTACATGAACACTGAAGCTTTCTTT. The encoded protein is CSARGRQGRIYMNTEAFF.

This clonotype was counted at least ten times. This chain joins TRBV24-1 and TRBJ2-7; TRBD2 is a possible D gene (6 bases). V was shortened by 5 bases and J by 0 bases, with 10 bases between the two germline ends. The CDR3 is 14 amino acids. CDR1 and CDR2 from the germline V gene are KGHDR and SFDVKD. The CDR3 spells CATSGSGSSYEQYF. Here the CDR3 DNA reads TGTGCCACCAGTGGGTCCGGGAGCTCCTACGAGCAGTACTTC.

The V call is TRBV7-9, the J call TRBJ2-7; D uncertain. Trimming cost V 3 bases and J 5 bases, with 8 bases left between them. Germline V gene data show CDR1 as SEHNR and CDR2 as FQNEAQ (reference sequence). The CDR3 covers 12 residues. CDR3 loop: CASSFWWDEQYF. The CDR3 DNA sequence: TGTGCCAGCAGCTTCTGGTGGGACGAGCAGTACTTC.

The V call is TRBV10-2, the J call TRBJ1-1, with D possibly being TRBD1 (5 bases). V was shortened by 6 bases and J by 3 bases, with 17 bases between the two germline ends. Germline V lookup: CDR1 WSHSY, CDR2 SAAADI. The CDR3 runs 15 residues. CDR3 DNA sequence: TGCGCCAGCAGCGCGGGGGAAGGGGCGGACACTGAAGCTTTCTTT. This codes for CASSAGEGADTEAFF.